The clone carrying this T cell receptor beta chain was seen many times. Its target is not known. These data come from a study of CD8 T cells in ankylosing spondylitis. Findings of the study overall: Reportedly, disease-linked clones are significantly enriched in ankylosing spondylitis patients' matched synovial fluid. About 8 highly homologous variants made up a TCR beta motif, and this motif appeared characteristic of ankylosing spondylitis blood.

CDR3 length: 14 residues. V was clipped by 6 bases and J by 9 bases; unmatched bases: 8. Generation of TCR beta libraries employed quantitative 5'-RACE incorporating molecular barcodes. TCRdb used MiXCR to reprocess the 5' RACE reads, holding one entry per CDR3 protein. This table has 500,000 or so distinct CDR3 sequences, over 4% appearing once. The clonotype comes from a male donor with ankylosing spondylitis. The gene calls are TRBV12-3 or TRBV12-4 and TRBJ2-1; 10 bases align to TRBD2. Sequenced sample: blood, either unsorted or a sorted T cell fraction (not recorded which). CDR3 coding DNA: TGTGCCAGCAGCCTAGCGGGAGCTCCGGGTGAGCAGTTCTTC. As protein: CASSLAGAPGEQFF.